One and the same sample provided the 13 T cell receptor beta chains below, sequenced in a study of cytomegalovirus exposure and HLA in healthy donors. Primers: 60 Vbeta forward and 13 Jbeta reverse. The table came from immunoSEQ multiplex PCR; TCRdb's copy has only in-frame clones and leaves some out. The table records about 130,000 clones, approximately 84% of them present only once. The sequencing sample was made of PBMCs. Receptors originate from a boy younger than 10 in good health and CMV-seronegative.

V and J are TRBV7-9 and TRBJ1-1; 10 nucleotides align to TRBD1. J was trimmed by 3 bases and V by 2 bases; bases with no gene match: 9. The germline gives CDR1 SEHNR, CDR2 FQNEAQ (reference sequence). This CDR3 comprises 17 residues. For the CDR3, the DNA is TGTGCCAGCAGCTTAAGGGGGGGAGGACAGGGGGACACTGAAGCTTTCTTT. Amino acid sequence: CASSLRGGGQGDTEAFF.

This clone was seen a few times. The chain joins TRBV5-1 to TRBJ1-4; 7 positions agree with TRBD1. Germline CDR1 and CDR2: SGHRS and YFSETQ. Trimming at V came to 8 bases and at J to 7 bases, leaving 17 bases not matched to a gene. The CDR3 loop spans 16 amino acids. The CDR3 is CASSTGMGVIVEKLFF. The CDR3 DNA reads as TGCGCCAGTTCGACAGGGATGGGGGTAATTGTTGAAAAACTGTTTTTT.

The V call is TRBV4-3, the J call TRBJ1-1; tentative D call: TRBD1 (6 bases). CDR3 length equals 15 residues. CDR1 and CDR2 (germline): LGHNA, YSLEER. Trimming left V 0 bases short and J 5 bases short, with 13 bases between. CDR3 nucleotides: TGCGCCAGCAGCCAAGAGAGCAGGGGTTTAACTGAAGCTTTCTTT. It yields the protein CASSQESRGLTEAFF.

The rearrangement links TRBV6-5 to TRBJ1-2; 10 bases are shared with TRBD1. The trim removed 5 bases at V and 6 bases at J, leaving 3 bases unmatched. Germline assignment: CDR1 MNHEY and CDR2 SVGAGI. CDR3 length: 13 amino acids. The CDR3 reads CASSRQGADGYTF. In DNA form, the CDR3 reads TGTGCCAGCAGTCGACAGGGGGCGGATGGCTACACCTTC.

The genes are TRBV29-1 and TRBJ2-1; 7 positions agree with TRBD2. The CDR3 extends over 14 amino acids. Germline values: CDR1 SQVTM, CDR2 ANQGSEA. V lost 2 bases to trimming and J lost 5 bases; unmatched junction nucleotides: 6. The DNA of the CDR3 is TGCAGCGTTGAAATCGGACTAGAAGACAATGAGCAGTTCTTC. It translates to CSVEIGLEDNEQFF.

The CDR3 nucleotides are TGTGCCAGCAGTGTAGTACAGGGGGTCTACGAGCAGTACTTC. Protein sequence: CASSVVQGVYEQYF. The chain employs TRBV2 and TRBJ2-7; 8 nucleotides align to TRBD1. The V gene end was trimmed by 4 bases and the J gene end by 3 bases; junction bases not matched to a gene: 5. The CDR3 spans 14 residues. Germline V gives CDR1 SNHLY, CDR2 FYNNEI. Drawing the rest from reference TRBV2 and TRBJ2-7, the complete variable domain is EPEVTQTPSHQVTQMGQEVILRCVPISNHLYFYWYRQILGQKVEFLVSFYNNEISEKSEIFDDQFSVERPDGSNFTLKIRSTKLEDSAMYFCASSVVQGVYEQYFGPGTRLTVT.

V and J are TRBV5-4 and TRBJ1-1, with unresolved D. The CDR3 loop spans 14 amino acids. Germline CDR1 and CDR2: SGHNT and YYREEE (reference sequence). The V gene lost 4 bases and the J gene lost 1 base, with 11 bases spanning the gap. The CDR3 nucleotides are TGTGCCAGCAGCCTTAGGGCGGGGAACACTGAAGCTTTCTTT. It codes for CASSLRAGNTEAFF. The whole variable domain, filled in from reference TRBV5-4 and TRBJ1-1, reads ETGVTQSPTHLIKTRGQQVTLRCSSQSGHNTVSWYQQALGQGPQFIFQYYREEENGRGNFPPRFSGLQFPNYSSELNVNALELDDSALYLCASSLRAGNTEAFFGQGTRLTVV.

The chain links TRBV6-5 to TRBJ1-4; D is possibly TRBD1 (5 bases). V was pared by 2 bases and J by 1 base, with 11 bases between. The CDR3 runs to 16 residues. Germline V gene lookup returns CDR1 MNHEY and CDR2 SVGAGI. CDR3 DNA: TGTGCCAGCAGTTACAGGGGACTGGGAACTAATGAAAAACTGTTTTTT. It yields the protein CASSYRGLGTNEKLFF.

The table lists this clone with many counts. This chain joins TRBV6-1 and TRBJ2-7; D is unclear. Germline loops: CDR1 MNHNS, CDR2 SASEGT. V was cut by 3 bases and J by 0 bases, with 12 bases left in between. The length of the CDR3 is 15 residues. The CDR3 spells CASSETASSSYEQYF. The CDR3 nucleotides read TGTGCCAGCAGTGAGACTGCTTCTAGCTCCTACGAGCAGTACTTC.

This chain links TRBV30 with TRBJ1-6, with D possibly matching TRBD1 (5 bases). The CDR3 contains 12 residues. V lost 3 bases, J lost 13 bases, and 13 bases lay in between. Germline lookup yields CDR1 GTSNPN and CDR2 SVGIG (reference sequence). CDR3 sequence (DNA): TGTGCCTGGAGCCCGGGGGAGGCGCCCCTCCACTTT. This gives the protein CAWSPGEAPLHF.

V and J are TRBV7-9 and TRBJ1-3, with TRBD1 identical over 7 bases. Losses at the gene ends were 2 bases for V and 1 base for J; bases not matched to a gene: 2. The germline gives CDR1 SEHNR, CDR2 FQNEAQ (reference sequence). The CDR3 consists of 15 residues. The CDR3 region has the DNA TGTGCCAGCAGCTTACGACAGGGTTCTGGAAACACCATATATTTT. Protein: CASSLRQGSGNTIYF. Filled out from reference TRBV7-9 and TRBJ1-3, the complete variable domain reads DTGVSQNPRHKITKRGQNVTFRCDPISEHNRLYWYRQTLGQGPEFLTYFQNEAQLEKSRLLSDRFSAERPKGSFSTLEIQRTEQGDSAMYLCASSLRQGSGNTIYFGEGSWLTVV.

This rearrangement joins TRBV15 to TRBJ1-2; tentatively, D is TRBD1 (6 bases). Trimming pared 5 bases from V and 4 bases from J, leaving 14 bases between. Germline CDR1 LNHNV, CDR2 YYDKDF (reference sequence). The CDR3 runs to 14 residues. Written as DNA, the CDR3 is TGTGCCACCAGCGAACAGGACAGACCCTATGGCTACACCTTC. Amino acids: CATSEQDRPYGYTF.

This clone was seen just once. The chain carries TRBV27 and TRBJ2-7; 7 bases line up with TRBD1. The junction had 8 bases not matched to a gene; V was cut back by 5 bases and J by 1 base. Germline assignment: CDR1 MNHEY and CDR2 SMNVEV (reference sequence). The CDR3 totals 15 residues. The CDR3 DNA sequence: TGTGCCAGCAGTCCCCTCGGGACAGTTTCCTACGAGCAGTACTTC. It translates to CASSPLGTVSYEQYF.